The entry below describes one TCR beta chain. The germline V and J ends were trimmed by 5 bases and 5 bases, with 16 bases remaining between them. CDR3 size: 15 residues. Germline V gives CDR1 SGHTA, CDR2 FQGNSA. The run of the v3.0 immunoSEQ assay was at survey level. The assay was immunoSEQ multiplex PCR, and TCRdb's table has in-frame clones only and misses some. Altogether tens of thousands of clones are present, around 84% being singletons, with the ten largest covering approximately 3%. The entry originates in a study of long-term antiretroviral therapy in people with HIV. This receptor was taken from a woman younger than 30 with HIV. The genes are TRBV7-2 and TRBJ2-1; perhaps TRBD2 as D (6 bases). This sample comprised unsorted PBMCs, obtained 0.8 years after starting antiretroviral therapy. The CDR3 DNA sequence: TGTGCCAGCAGCGCCAGCGGCGGGGTGGACAATGAGCAGTTCTTC. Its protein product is CASSASGGVDNEQFF.